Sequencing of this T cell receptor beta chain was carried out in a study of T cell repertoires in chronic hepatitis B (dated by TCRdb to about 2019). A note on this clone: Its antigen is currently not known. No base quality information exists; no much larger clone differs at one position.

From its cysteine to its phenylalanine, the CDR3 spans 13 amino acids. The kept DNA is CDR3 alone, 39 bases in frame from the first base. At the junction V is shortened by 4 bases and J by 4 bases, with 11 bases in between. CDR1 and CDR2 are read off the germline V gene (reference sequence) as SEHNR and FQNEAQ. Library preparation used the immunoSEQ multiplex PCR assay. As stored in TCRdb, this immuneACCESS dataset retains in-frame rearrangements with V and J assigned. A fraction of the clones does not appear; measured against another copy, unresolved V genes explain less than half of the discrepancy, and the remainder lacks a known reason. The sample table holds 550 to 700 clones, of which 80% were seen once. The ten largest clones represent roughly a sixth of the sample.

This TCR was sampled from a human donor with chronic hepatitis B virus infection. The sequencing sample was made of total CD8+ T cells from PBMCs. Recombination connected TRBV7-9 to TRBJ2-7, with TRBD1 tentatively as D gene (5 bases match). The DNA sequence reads TGTGCCAGCAGCTCAGGGATCGATTACGAGCAGTACTTC. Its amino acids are CASSSGIDYEQYF.